Listed below are T cell receptor beta chains from one sample, sequenced in a study of blood T cell repertoires in COVID-19. Generated by immunoSEQ multiplex PCR, the TCRdb table keeps only in-frame clones and is missing some. This repertoire shows 100,000 to 140,000 clones, 89% found once; its top ten account for 4.9%. Sequences were obtained from peripheral blood. These receptors came from a man aged 40-50 years with active or convalescent COVID-19. CDR3s include the opening cysteine and the closing phenylalanine or tryptophan. A D gene is named only where the DNA matches it firmly. Clone size is shown for a subset of rows, as once, few, many or a class of expanded clone.

D	V	size	J	CDR3	DNA
TRBD2	TRBV19	-	TRBJ2-1	CASSIRLAGEDEQFF	TGTGCCAGTAGTATACGACTAGCGGGAGAAGATGAGCAGTTCTTC
TRBD1	TRBV4-3	-	TRBJ2-1	CASRKGDRGGNEQFF	TGCGCCAGCAGGAAAGGGGACAGGGGGGGTAATGAGCAGTTCTTC
-	TRBV7-9	once	TRBJ1-1	CASSFSDREAFF	TGTGCCAGCAGCTTTTCCGACAGAGAAGCTTTCTTT
-	TRBV3-1/TRBV3-2	-	TRBJ1-4	CASSQIQGRGEKLFF	TGTGCCAGCAGCCAGATACAGGGTAGGGGAGAAAAACTGTTTTTT
-	TRBV28	-	TRBJ2-7	CASSRGSSYEQYF	TGTGCCAGCAGCCGGGGATCCTCCTACGAGCAGTACTTC
-	TRBV10-1	-	TRBJ2-7	CASSDPGASYEQYF	TGCGCCAGCAGTGACCCAGGGGCTTCCTACGAGCAGTACTTC
TRBD1	TRBV28	-	TRBJ2-7	CASSSTGGKYEQYF	TGTGCCAGCAGTTCAACAGGGGGCAAGTACGAGCAGTACTTC
TRBD1	TRBV5-6	-	TRBJ2-7	CASSSPGQDYEQYF	TGTGCCAGCAGCTCGCCGGGACAGGACTACGAGCAGTACTTC
-	TRBV12-3/TRBV12-4	-	TRBJ2-7	CASSSLRTSEQYF	TGTGCCAGCAGTTCCCTCAGGACTTCCGAGCAGTACTTC
TRBD1	TRBV19	-	TRBJ1-3	CASSPGTGSGNTIYF	TGTGCCAGTAGCCCCGGGACAGGGTCTGGAAACACCATATATTTT
-	TRBV6-6	-	TRBJ1-1	CASSYEGRGTEAFF	TGTGCCAGCAGTTACGAGGGGAGGGGAACTGAAGCTTTCTTT
-	TRBV4-1	-	TRBJ1-2	CASSQDGQGQYGYTF	TGCGCCAGCAGCCAAGATGGGCAGGGTCAATATGGCTACACCTTC
-	TRBV21-1	-	TRBJ2-7	CASSKIGQGDEQYF	TGTGCCAGCAGCAAAATCGGACAGGGGGACGAGCAGTACTTC
TRBD2	TRBV7-9	once	TRBJ2-7	CASSFGTSGIYEQYF	TGTGCCAGCAGCTTCGGGACTAGCGGAATCTACGAGCAGTACTTC
TRBD1	TRBV4-3	-	TRBJ2-5	CASSPTGTGWETQYF	TGCGCCAGCAGCCCCACTGGGACAGGGTGGGAGACCCAGTACTTC
-	TRBV19	-	TRBJ1-4	CASSIGRTATNEKLFF	TGTGCCAGTAGTATCGGGCGGACAGCAACTAATGAAAAACTGTTTTTT
-	TRBV28	-	TRBJ2-4	CASSLAGAKNIQYF	TGTGCCAGCAGTTTAGCAGGGGCCAAAAACATTCAGTACTTC
-	TRBV12-3/TRBV12-4	once	TRBJ1-2	CASSLSSGYTF	TGTGCCAGCAGTTTATCTAGTGGCTACACCTTC
TRBD1	TRBV5-8	-	TRBJ2-7	CASSLRDRTYEQYF	TGTGCCAGCAGCTTGCGGGACAGAACCTACGAGCAGTACTTC
TRBD2	TRBV7-3	-	TRBJ2-2	CASSLRASGRPPLEAGELFF	TGTGCCAGCAGCTTAAGGGCTAGCGGGAGGCCACCGTTGGAGGCCGGGGAGCTGTTTTTT
-	TRBV20-1	-	TRBJ1-1	CSAEPYTEAFF	TGCAGTGCTGAGCCATACACTGAAGCTTTCTTT
-	TRBV30	-	TRBJ1-5	CAWSVQSNQPQHF	TGTGCCTGGAGTGTACAGTCCAATCAGCCCCAGCATTTT